Listed below are T cell receptor beta chains from one sample, sequenced in a study of blood T cell repertoires in COVID-19. Sequencing used immunoSEQ multiplex PCR; TCRdb keeps in-frame clones, though not all of them. The sample lists some 26,000 clones; roughly 85% were seen once. Material for sequencing was peripheral blood. These receptors all stem from a human donor in a cohort sampled during active COVID-19. Each CDR3 is given with its conserved first and last residue. A D gene is named only where the DNA matches it firmly. The size of a clone is reported for some rows only, either as once, few or many, or as a class for expanded clones.

j_gene: TRBJ1-5; abundance: few; d_gene: -; v_gene: TRBV19; CDR3nt: TGTGCCAGTAGTATCCCAGGGCAGTCAAATCAGCCCCAGCATTTT; CDR3aa: CASSIPGQSNQPQHF
j_gene: TRBJ2-1; abundance: -; d_gene: TRBD2; v_gene: TRBV9; CDR3nt: TGTGCCAGCAGCGTAGGCGGGGGGGCCCACAATGAGCAGTTCTTC; CDR3aa: CASSVGGGAHNEQFF
j_gene: TRBJ2-7; abundance: -; d_gene: -; v_gene: TRBV7-8; CDR3nt: TGTGCCAGCAGCTTAAGGGTTACGGGGTTGCCCTACGAGCAGTACTTC; CDR3aa: CASSLRVTGLPYEQYF
j_gene: TRBJ2-1; abundance: -; d_gene: TRBD2; v_gene: TRBV3-1/TRBV3-2; CDR3nt: TGTGCCAGCAGCCAAAATCTAGCGGGAGGGAATGAGCAGTTCTTC; CDR3aa: CASSQNLAGGNEQFF
j_gene: TRBJ2-2; abundance: once; d_gene: -; v_gene: TRBV5-4; CDR3nt: TGTGCCAGCAGCGGGCCGTGGGGGGTAGAGAACACCGGGGAGCTGTTTTTT; CDR3aa: CASSGPWGVENTGELFF
j_gene: TRBJ2-1; abundance: -; d_gene: TRBD2; v_gene: TRBV7-3; CDR3nt: TGTGCCAGCAGCTTCTCCGGGACTAGCGGGAGAGGCGGTAATGAGCAGTTCTTC; CDR3aa: CASSFSGTSGRGGNEQFF
j_gene: TRBJ2-2; abundance: few; d_gene: TRBD2; v_gene: TRBV9; CDR3nt: TGTGCCAGCAGCGTTGGTAGCGGGGGGGCCGGCACCGGGGAGCTGTTTTTT; CDR3aa: CASSVGSGGAGTGELFF
j_gene: TRBJ2-3; abundance: -; d_gene: -; v_gene: TRBV5-6; CDR3nt: TGTGCCAGCAGCTTGGGCCGGTACACAGATACGCAGTATTTT; CDR3aa: CASSLGRYTDTQYF
j_gene: TRBJ2-5; abundance: -; d_gene: TRBD2; v_gene: TRBV5-6; CDR3nt: TGTGCCAGCAGCGAGCCGGGACTAGCGGGGTTTCTCCAAGAGACCCAGTACTTC; CDR3aa: CASSEPGLAGFLQETQYF
j_gene: TRBJ1-1; abundance: once; d_gene: -; v_gene: TRBV10-3; CDR3nt: TGTGCCATCAGTGAGTCTGTAGCAGCCCCCCGAGGGGCTTTCTTT; CDR3aa: CAISESVAAPRGAFF
j_gene: TRBJ2-5; abundance: -; d_gene: -; v_gene: TRBV15; CDR3nt: TGTGCCACCAGCAGCTCCCTCCAAGAGACCCAGTACTTC; CDR3aa: CATSSSLQETQYF
j_gene: TRBJ2-1; abundance: -; d_gene: -; v_gene: TRBV6-1; CDR3nt: TGTGCCAGCAGTGAAGGGAGGGACTTAAGAAGGAGCAATGAGCAGTTCTTC; CDR3aa: CASSEGRDLRRSNEQFF
j_gene: TRBJ2-3; abundance: -; d_gene: -; v_gene: TRBV5-1; CDR3nt: TGCGCCAGCAGCATGGGGGCGCATTTGCAGTATTTT; CDR3aa: CASSMGAHLQYF
j_gene: TRBJ1-1; abundance: -; d_gene: TRBD1; v_gene: TRBV28; CDR3nt: TGTGCCAGCAGGCCCCAGGACAGGGTCACTGAAGCTTTCTTT; CDR3aa: CASRPQDRVTEAFF
j_gene: TRBJ2-3; abundance: -; d_gene: TRBD1; v_gene: TRBV4-3; CDR3nt: TGCGCCAGCAGCCAAGATCAGGGGACAGGAACAGATACGCAGTATTTT; CDR3aa: CASSQDQGTGTDTQYF
j_gene: TRBJ2-1; abundance: -; d_gene: -; v_gene: TRBV9; CDR3nt: TGTGCCAGCAGCGCCGAGCCAGGCAGCAATGAGCAGTTCTTC; CDR3aa: CASSAEPGSNEQFF